The clone carrying this T cell receptor beta chain was detected ten times or more. The V gene's germline CDR1 is SEHNR and CDR2 FQNEAQ (reference sequence). The CDR3 length is 15 residues. V gave up 4 bases and J gave up 7 bases; unmatched junction bases: 10. This sample was included in a study of naive and memory T cell subsets. Ligated cDNA underwent four rounds of PCR with nested alpha and beta constant region primers and SP2. Alpha and beta constant region primers primed reverse transcription for blood and skin samples. Each CDR3 protein gets one entry after TCRdb re-called the 5' RACE reads with MiXCR. The data show about 60,000 distinct CDR3 sequences, roughly 8.1% seen once. The library had UMIs added by 3' ligation of an oligonucleotide to TCR cDNA.

The source of this sequence is a female donor in good health. The chain carries TRBV7-9 and TRBJ2-7, with 10 nucleotides matching TRBD2. CDR3 region: CASSSRIAGGLEQYF. As DNA, the CDR3 is TGTGCCAGCAGCTCAAGAATAGCGGGGGGATTAGAGCAGTACTTC.